This TCR beta chain was identified in a study of CD8 T cells in Susac syndrome. Study summary: Each patient with Susac syndrome, at the time of blood draw, was therapy-naive, on corticosteroids, or on intravenous immunoglobulin alone. Study-level findings and limits: It was acknowledged in the study that its TCR sequencing and HLA analysis involved a relatively small number of individuals.

Reverse transcription of roughly 0.5 to 1 ug RNA used random hexamers. Multiplex immunoSEQ PCR targeted 54 Vbeta and 13 Jbeta TCR beta segments. Each CDR3 protein gets one entry after TCRdb re-called the immunoSEQ multiplex PCR reads with MiXCR. Seen here are 150,000 to 190,000 distinct CDR3 sequences, 90% to 95% observed once, and the top ten hold 0.16%. The diagnostic criteria were recently defined, and patients with Susac syndrome met them for definite or probable disease. A remark on this clonotype: Its antigen is as yet unknown.

The CDR3 extends over 14 amino acids. Germline CDR1 and CDR2: SGDLS and YYNGEE. V trimming: 7 bases; J trimming: 0 bases; junction bases outside the gene matches: 5. Sequences were obtained from CD4+ T cells from PBMCs. The chain joins TRBV9 to TRBJ1-1; 8 bases are shared with TRBD1. The clonotype originates from a human donor with Susac syndrome. Here the CDR3 reads CASSRTGMNTEAFF. For the CDR3, the DNA is TGTGCCAGCTCCCGGACAGGGATGAACACTGAAGCTTTCTTT.